Listed here is a single TCR beta chain. This clone was counted a single time. Its antigen is not yet known. No base quality values were provided; no much bigger clone lies one nucleotide off. The source of the sample is a study of CD4+ T cells in melanoma (dated 2022 in TCRdb). About the study as a whole: Neoantigen-specific CD4+ T cells in human melanoma were investigated in the study. Points the paper makes about the study in general: Neoantigen-specific CD4+ T cells were reported to be correlated with the function of CD8+ T cells, macrophages and B cells. Diverse differentiation states were reported to be shown by neoantigen-specific CD4+ T cells in melanoma.

The donors were melanoma patients. The library came from the immunoSEQ multiplex PCR assay. Not all clones reach the TCRdb copy of this immuneACCESS table, which keeps in-frame sequences only. Checked studies attribute under half of the gap to unresolved V genes and leave the rest unexplained. The sample table lists about 140,000 clones, around nine tenths of them with a count of one. The ten largest clones capture approximately 1.5% of the sample. There are 17 amino acids in the CDR3, from cysteine to phenylalanine inclusive. Just the 51-base CDR3 DNA is kept, in frame starting at base 1. CDR1 LNHDA and CDR2 SQIVND are derived from the germline V gene (reference sequence). Trimming costs V 3 bases and J 7 bases, and their ends lie 24 bases apart.

The V and J segments used are TRBV19 and TRBJ1-2; the D gene assignment is ambiguous. The sequence came from a human donor with melanoma. The DNA sequence is as follows: TGTGCCAGTAGTATCCCTATGTTCGGGGAGCGGGCGCGTGGCTACACCTTC. This codes for CASSIPMFGERARGYTF.